This TCR beta chain was identified during a study of blood T cell repertoires in COVID-19. Study as a whole: Both acute and convalescent COVID-19 samples were obtained from the United States, Italy and Spain. T cells, B-cell-depleted T cells, or PBMCs provided the cDNA or gDNA that served as material.

Original data processing: Researchers report that nucleated cell counts were estimated from reference gene primer amplification. Method: immunoSEQ multiplex PCR; TCRdb's copy keeps in-frame clones and lacks some. V and J calls plus clone size are reproduced from that table; the DNA served to infer D and trimming. This sample has a few hundred thousand clones, with almost 90% found just once. This CDR3 is built from 15 residues. Germline V gives CDR1 MDHEN, CDR2 SYDVKM. Trimming stripped 3 bases from V and 0 bases from J, with 9 bases between. Cohorts were assigned according to the clinical history that participants reported.

The clonotype was recovered from a woman between 18 and 29 years old with acute COVID-19. The chain recombines TRBV28 with TRBJ1-5, with D perhaps TRBD1 (5 bases). Sequencing was performed on PBMCs or T cells enriched from blood (not recorded which). In DNA, the CDR3 is TGTGCCAGCAGTTTTTCAGGGTCTAGCAATCAGCCCCAGCATTTT. This encodes CASSFSGSSNQPQHF.